The 28 T cell receptor beta chains below were found in one sample sequenced in a study of lymphopenia after photon versus proton radiotherapy. Some clones are missing from TCRdb's copy, which holds only in-frame ones; the method was immunoSEQ multiplex PCR. Of 50,000 to 65,000 clones listed, about 90% are singletons. The sample consisted of peripheral blood, taken from a patient treated with proton-based radiotherapy. The receptors were gathered from a man aged 80 or over with esophageal cancer.

The chain employs TRBV7-7 and TRBJ2-2; no reliable D call. V was shortened by 1 base and J by 2 bases, with 5 bases between the two germline ends. Per germline, CDR1 SSHAT and CDR2 FNYEAQ (reference sequence). CDR3 size: 14 residues. CDR3 coding DNA: TGTGCCAGCAGCTTAGACAGAAACACCGGGGAGCTGTTTTTT. Translating gives CASSLDRNTGELFF.

V usage is TRBV12-5 and J usage is TRBJ1-1; no clear D. Trimming cost V 7 bases and J 4 bases, with 13 bases left between them. The CDR3 length is 13 residues. CDR1 and CDR2 (germline): LGHNT, FRNRAP. The CDR3 DNA is TGTGCTAGTGTTAGTCTTGTAGGCACTGAAGCTTTCTTT. Translated: CASVSLVGTEAFF. The full variable domain, with the rest looked up from reference TRBV12-5 and TRBJ1-1, is DARVTQTPRHKVTEMGQEVTMRCQPILGHNTVFWYRQTMMQGLELLAYFRNRAPLDDSGMPKDRFSAEMPDATLATLKIQPSEPRDSAVYFCASVSLVGTEAFFGQGTRLTVV.

This chain joins TRBV19 and TRBJ1-5; maybe TRBD1 (6 bases). This CDR3 contains 14 residues. The germline CDR1 and CDR2 sequences are LNHDA and SQIVND (reference sequence). The V and J ends lost 10 bases and 0 bases respectively, with 13 bases between them. The DNA of the CDR3 is TGTGCCAACCCGAGGGGGTATAGCAATCAGCCCCAGCATTTT. The encoded protein is CANPRGYSNQPQHF.

The chain carries TRBV4-1 and TRBJ2-3, with 9 positions matching TRBD1. Germline assignment: CDR1 MGHRA and CDR2 YSYEKL. The V segment lost 1 base and the J segment 3 bases; nucleotides outside the gene matches: 11. The CDR3 runs 18 residues. The CDR3 region is CASSQGFSHRGLTDTQYF. The CDR3 DNA sequence: TGCGCCAGCAGCCAAGGTTTTTCCCACAGGGGGCTAACAGATACGCAGTATTTT.

The V call is TRBV4-3, the J call TRBJ2-7; 10 bases agree with TRBD2. This CDR3 has 15 residues. The V and J ends lost 3 bases and 2 bases, in that order; junction bases with no gene match: 4. Per germline, CDR1 LGHNA and CDR2 YSLEER. The CDR3 sequence is CASSQEAGGAYEQYF. CDR3 sequence (DNA): TGCGCCAGCAGCCAGGAAGCGGGGGGGGCCTACGAGCAGTACTTC.

The chain carries TRBV5-4 and TRBJ2-5, with 13 bases identical to TRBD2. J was trimmed by 5 bases and V by 4 bases; bases with no gene match: 8. The CDR3 covers 16 residues. Germline assignment: CDR1 SGHNT and CDR2 YYREEE (reference sequence). The CDR3 sequence: CASSPGLAGVLETQYF. The CDR3, as DNA: TGTGCCAGCAGCCCTGGACTAGCGGGAGTGCTGGAGACCCAGTACTTC.

This clone was detected only once. This chain joins TRBV30 and TRBJ1-1; the D gene is possibly TRBD1 (5 bases). The germline gives CDR1 GTSNPN, CDR2 SVGIG (reference sequence). The V end lost 2 bases, the J end lost 7 bases, and 5 bases lay between the germline ends. CDR3 length: 10 amino acids. The CDR3 DNA reads as TGTGCCTGGAGTCAGGGTGAAGCTTTCTTT. Translating it yields CAWSQGEAFF. Complete variable domain (other parts from reference TRBV30 and TRBJ1-1): SQTIHQWPATLVQPVGSPLSLECTVEGTSNPNLYWYRQAAGRGLQLLFYSVGIGQISSEVPQNLSASRPQDRQFILSSKKLLLSDSGFYLCAWSQGEAFFGQGTRLTVV.

This CDR3 reads CASSVYNTEAFF. The CDR3 nucleotides read TGTGCCAGCAGTGTCTACAACACTGAAGCTTTCTTT. V gene TRBV2 combines with J gene TRBJ1-1; D is uncertain. The CDR3 length is 12 residues. Germline V gene sequence: CDR1 SNHLY, CDR2 FYNNEI. With 4 bases removed from V and 2 bases from J, the gap between germline ends came to 5 bases.

CDR3 nucleotides: TGCGCCAGCAGCCAAGATATTGGGACAGGGAGCACAGATACGCAGTATTTT. It translates to CASSQDIGTGSTDTQYF. The genes are TRBV4-1 and TRBJ2-3; TRBD1 matches 9 bases. The ends lost 0 bases at V and 0 bases at J; junction bases unmatched: 4. Germline V lookup: CDR1 MGHRA, CDR2 YSYEKL. This CDR3 spans 17 amino acids.

This rearrangement joins TRBV19 to TRBJ1-2, with D tentatively TRBD1 (6 bases). The CDR3 consists of 14 residues. V lost 5 bases and J 7 bases, leaving 17 bases between the germline ends. The germline CDR1 and CDR2 sequences are LNHDA and SQIVND (reference sequence). CDR3 sequence: CASSFNRDTGGYTF. The DNA of the CDR3 is TGTGCCAGTAGTTTCAACCGGGACACCGGTGGCTACACCTTC.

In nucleotides, the CDR3 is TGTGCCAGCAGTGGCCCCCCTTCTTACAATGAGCAGTTCTTC. This gives the protein CASSGPPSYNEQFF. The chain employs TRBV9 and TRBJ2-1; D call uncertain. In germline, CDR1 is SGDLS, CDR2 YYNGEE. Trimming left V 5 bases short and J 4 bases short, with 13 bases between. The CDR3 covers 14 residues.

The chain joins TRBV6-4 to TRBJ2-1; D uncertain. The V gene lost 6 bases and the J gene lost 7 bases, with 25 bases spanning the gap. Germline CDR1 MRHNA, CDR2 SNTAGT. The CDR3 totals 17 residues. The CDR3 protein is CASRPHAHTPQENEQFF. The CDR3 bases are TGTGCCAGCAGACCTCACGCTCATACCCCCCAAGAGAATGAGCAGTTCTTC.

This clone came up a few times. V is TRBV5-1 and J is TRBJ2-3, with a weak D call TRBD1 (6 bases). This CDR3 is 14 amino acids long. Germline V lookup: CDR1 SGHRS, CDR2 YFSETQ. Trimming shortened V by 4 bases and J by 6 bases, and 15 bases separated the two germline ends. DNA of the CDR3: TGCGCCAGCAGCCCGACAGGCCAGGGGGATACGCAGTATTTT. It is translated as CASSPTGQGDTQYF.

CDR3 bases: TGTGCCAGCTCACTTACCTTAAAAGCATCTGGAAACACCATATATTTT. Translated: CASSLTLKASGNTIYF. The chain is built from TRBV18 and TRBJ1-3; D unresolved. Germline CDR1 and CDR2: KGHSH and LQKENI. The CDR3 totals 16 residues. The germline V and J ends were trimmed by 4 bases and 1 base, with 14 bases remaining between them.

The chain combines TRBV27 with TRBJ2-5, with TRBD1 matching 7 bases. The DNA end is a closer match to TRBJ2-7, so the J assignment may be wrong. This CDR3 contains 15 residues. Per the germline V gene, CDR1 is MNHEY and CDR2 is SMNVEV (reference sequence). The chain's CDR3 is CASRFGDSYSYEQYF. CDR3 nucleotide sequence: TGTGCCAGCAGGTTTGGGGACAGCTATTCCTACGAGCAGTACTTC.

The chain couples TRBV29-1 to TRBJ1-4, with D hard to call. The CDR3 loop spans 12 amino acids. CDR1 and CDR2 from the germline V gene are SQVTM and ANQGSEA. Trimming left V 4 bases short and J 3 bases short, with 6 bases between. CDR3 DNA sequence: TGCAGCGTTGCAGAGTCTAATGAAAAACTGTTTTTT. Amino acids: CSVAESNEKLFF.

J is TRBJ1-5 and V is TRBV6-5; no reliable D call. Germline V gene data show CDR1 as MNHEY and CDR2 as SVGAGI. V was cut by 7 bases and J by 2 bases, with 15 bases left in between. The CDR3 extends over 15 amino acids. CDR3 coding DNA: TGTGCCAGCAAGGGCTCGGGGATCGGCAATCAGCCCCAGCATTTT. Residues: CASKGSGIGNQPQHF.

This chain links TRBV15 with TRBJ2-5; D not resolved. The CDR3 runs 12 residues. Germline CDR1 and CDR2: LNHNV and YYDKDF (reference sequence). Trimming removed 3 bases at V and 1 base at J, with 3 bases between. The CDR3 spells CATSRPQETQYF. Here the CDR3 DNA reads TGTGCCACCAGCAGGCCCCAAGAGACCCAGTACTTC.

This clone was observed a single time. This sequence joins TRBV19 and TRBJ2-1; 8 nucleotides align to TRBD2. After removal of 1 base from V and 5 bases from J, the junction contained 7 bases not matched to a gene. The CDR3 totals 16 residues. CDR1 and CDR2 (germline): LNHDA, SQIVND (reference sequence). The CDR3 spells CASSIGPGLVNNEQFF. CDR3 bases: TGTGCCAGTAGTATAGGGCCGGGACTAGTTAACAATGAGCAGTTCTTC.

The chain links TRBV30 to TRBJ2-7; weak D call: TRBD2 (5 bases). The CDR3 has 11 residues. Trimming removed 3 bases at V and 6 bases at J, with 9 bases between. Looked up from germline, CDR1 is GTSNPN and CDR2 is SVGIG (reference sequence). The CDR3 sequence: CAWSGRGEQYF. The CDR3 DNA follows: TGTGCCTGGAGCGGCCGGGGCGAGCAGTACTTC. The full variable domain, rest sourced from reference TRBV30 and TRBJ2-7, is SQTIHQWPATLVQPVGSPLSLECTVEGTSNPNLYWYRQAAGRGLQLLFYSVGIGQISSEVPQNLSASRPQDRQFILSSKKLLLSDSGFYLCAWSGRGEQYFGPGTRLTVT.

The J gene is TRBJ1-1, the V gene TRBV2, with a weak D call TRBD1 (6 bases). Trimming cost V 2 bases and J 6 bases, with 10 bases left between them. CDR1 is SNHLY, CDR2 FYNNEI, per germline. CDR3 length: 13 amino acids. Written as DNA, the CDR3 is TGTGCCAGCAGTGAACTACAGGGTCCTGAAGCTTTCTTT. It codes for CASSELQGPEAFF.

The chain combines TRBV2 with TRBJ2-6, with D unclear. V was shortened by 1 base and J by 4 bases, with 11 bases between the two germline ends. CDR3 size: 16 residues. Per the germline V gene, CDR1 is SNHLY and CDR2 is FYNNEI. The CDR3: CASSEGLGRGANVLTF. CDR3 in DNA: TGTGCCAGCAGTGAAGGGTTAGGCCGAGGGGCCAACGTCCTGACTTTC.

The chain is built from TRBV7-2 and TRBJ2-1; TRBD2 agrees at 8 bases. The CDR3 runs 15 residues. V was pared by 1 base and J by 8 bases, with 7 bases of the junction left unmatched. Germline-derived CDR1 and CDR2 are SGHTA and FQGNSA. CDR3 sequence: CASSLVGLAGYEQFF. The CDR3 nucleotides are TGTGCCAGCAGCTTAGTGGGTCTAGCGGGCTATGAGCAGTTCTTC. Full variable domain (remainder filled in from reference TRBV7-2 and TRBJ2-1): GAGVSQSPSNKVTEKGKDVELRCDPISGHTALYWYRQSLGQGLEFLIYFQGNSAPDKSGLPSDRFSAERTGGSVSTLTIQRTQQEDSAVYLCASSLVGLAGYEQFFGPGTRLTVL.

The CDR3 sequence: CATLALAVQETQYF. CDR3 nucleotides: TGTGCCACTCTGGCCCTAGCGGTCCAAGAGACCCAGTACTTC. This chain links TRBV2 with TRBJ2-5, with 7 bases identical to TRBD2. Germline CDR1 reads SNHLY; CDR2 reads FYNNEI. Trimming at V came to 10 bases and at J to 1 base, leaving 9 bases not matched to a gene. This CDR3 has 14 residues.

This clone has just one count. The chain joins TRBV4-1 to TRBJ2-7; 7 bases line up with TRBD1. V was pared by 4 bases and J by 0 bases, with 9 bases of the junction left unmatched. The CDR3 is 16 residues long. The germline gives CDR1 MGHRA, CDR2 YSYEKL. In DNA form, the CDR3 reads TGCGCCAGCAGCCCGAAGGGGGCCTCTTACTCCTACGAGCAGTACTTC. Protein sequence: CASSPKGASYSYEQYF.

The chain has TRBV14 and TRBJ2-3; D gene unclear. The CDR3 has 11 amino acids. Looked up from germline, CDR1 is SGHDN and CDR2 is FVKESK. Trimming left V 5 bases short and J 7 bases short, with 7 bases between. The chain's CDR3 is CASSVRNTQYF. CDR3 nucleotide sequence: TGTGCCAGCAGCGTACGCAATACGCAGTATTTT.

The genes are TRBV7-9 and TRBJ2-7; D call uncertain. The CDR3 has 15 amino acids. CDR1 and CDR2 (germline): SEHNR, FQNEAQ (reference sequence). V was cut by 5 bases and J by 2 bases, with 16 bases left in between. CDR3 residues: CASSRTRGNPYEQYF. The DNA for the CDR3 is TGTGCCAGCAGCCGCACTCGCGGCAATCCCTACGAGCAGTACTTC.

This chain connects TRBV2 to TRBJ2-2, with D perhaps matching TRBD1 (5 bases). The CDR3 totals 13 residues. Between the trimmed V and J ends, which lost 3 bases and 6 bases, there was a span of 8 bases. Germline CDR1 SNHLY, CDR2 FYNNEI. CDR3 sequence: CASSDRVPGELFF. For the CDR3, the DNA is TGTGCCAGCAGTGACAGGGTTCCCGGGGAGCTGTTTTTT. The full variable domain, rest sourced from reference TRBV2 and TRBJ2-2, is EPEVTQTPSHQVTQMGQEVILRCVPISNHLYFYWYRQILGQKVEFLVSFYNNEISEKSEIFDDQFSVERPDGSNFTLKIRSTKLEDSAMYFCASSDRVPGELFFGEGSRLTVL.